What follows are 14 T cell receptor beta chains derived from one specimen sequenced in a study of siplizumab effects on memory and regulatory T cells. The repertoire was sequenced with immunoSEQ multiplex PCR; TCRdb's copy has only in-frame clones and lacks some. The sample holds fewer than 85,000 clones; about 87% are singletons and the top ten take around 1.6%. Sequencing was done on a sample of Tregs sorted from blood. The receptors originated from a human donor in good health.

The V call is TRBV4-2, the J call TRBJ1-6, with D unresolved. Per the germline V gene, CDR1 is LGHNA and CDR2 is YNFKEQ. The CDR3 is 14 residues long. Trimming cost V 0 bases and J 6 bases, with 6 bases left between them. The CDR3 DNA sequence: TGTGCCAGCAGCCAAGATACCCCTAATTCACCCCTCCACTTT. This translates into CASSQDTPNSPLHF.

The gene calls are TRBV7-9 and TRBJ2-5, with a possible D match to TRBD2 (7 bases). V lost 4 bases and J lost 1, with 16 bases in between. CDR3 length equals 16 residues. Germline V gene lookup returns CDR1 SEHNR and CDR2 FQNEAQ (reference sequence). CDR3 residues: CASSWGGSGAQETQYF. The CDR3 region has the DNA TGTGCCAGCAGCTGGGGGGGCAGCGGGGCCCAAGAGACCCAGTACTTC.

The chain joins TRBV28 to TRBJ1-5; D call uncertain. Per the germline V gene, CDR1 is MDHEN and CDR2 is SYDVKM. CDR3 size: 14 residues. The germline V and J ends were trimmed by 6 bases and 3 bases, with 12 bases remaining between them. Written as DNA, the CDR3 is TGTGCCAGCAGGCTCGGGCAGCTCAATCAGCCCCAGCATTTT. This translates into CASRLGQLNQPQHF.

The chain joins TRBV30 to TRBJ1-1, with D unclear. This CDR3 has 15 residues. Trimming left V 2 bases short and J 0 bases short, with 13 bases between. CDR1 is GTSNPN, CDR2 SVGIG, per germline (reference sequence). The CDR3 bases are TGTGCCTGGAGTCCGGGATGGGTCGTGAACACTGAAGCTTTCTTT. Translating it yields CAWSPGWVVNTEAFF.

The chain is built from TRBV5-1 and TRBJ1-5; D uncertain. The germline V and J ends were trimmed by 1 base and 0 bases, with 8 bases remaining between them. CDR1 is SGHRS, CDR2 YFSETQ, per germline. There are 15 residues in the CDR3. The CDR3 loop reads CASSLSSDSNQPQHF. CDR3 nucleotide sequence: TGCGCCAGCAGCTTGTCCAGCGATAGCAATCAGCCCCAGCATTTT.

This sequence joins TRBV7-2 and TRBJ2-7; no definite D call. The germline CDR1 and CDR2 sequences are SGHTA and FQGNSA. The CDR3 length is 11 residues. V was cut by 5 bases and J by 6 bases, with 8 bases left in between. CDR3 region: CASSQFSEQYF. CDR3 coding DNA: TGTGCCAGCAGCCAGTTTTCCGAGCAGTACTTC.

The chain couples TRBV7-2 to TRBJ1-6, with 8 positions matching TRBD1. The CDR3 is 14 amino acids. After removal of 5 bases from V and 6 bases from J, the junction contained 3 bases not matched to a gene. From germline, CDR1 is SGHTA and CDR2 FQGNSA. CDR3 sequence reads: CASSGQGGNSPLHF. In DNA form, the CDR3 reads TGTGCCAGCAGCGGACAGGGTGGTAATTCACCCCTCCACTTT. The full variable domain, completed using reference TRBV7-2 and TRBJ1-6, is GAGVSQSPSNKVTEKGKDVELRCDPISGHTALYWYRQSLGQGLEFLIYFQGNSAPDKSGLPSDRFSAERTGGSVSTLTIQRTQQEDSAVYLCASSGQGGNSPLHFGNGTRLTVT.

The chain employs TRBV6-5 and TRBJ2-7; 12 positions agree with TRBD2. CDR1 is MNHEY, CDR2 SVGAGI, per germline. The junction had 10 bases not matched to a gene; V was cut back by 7 bases and J by 6 bases. The CDR3 has 15 amino acids. The CDR3 sequence: CASTLGLAGGGEQYF. In DNA, the CDR3 is TGTGCCAGCACCCTGGGACTAGCGGGCGGTGGCGAGCAGTACTTC.

The CDR3 spells CASSPPSGGVGHTEAFF. CDR3 nucleotide sequence: TGTGCCAGCTCACCGCCCAGTGGTGGGGTCGGGCACACTGAAGCTTTCTTT. V usage is TRBV18 and J usage is TRBJ1-1; D is ambiguous. V shed 3 bases and J shed 3 bases, with 20 bases lying between them. The CDR3 contains 17 residues. Germline V gene lookup returns CDR1 KGHSH and CDR2 LQKENI. Full variable domain (remainder filled in from reference TRBV18 and TRBJ1-1): NAGVMQNPRHLVRRRGQEARLRCSPMKGHSHVYWYRQLPEEGLKFMVYLQKENIIDESGMPKERFSAEFPKEGPSILRIQQVVRGDSAAYFCASSPPSGGVGHTEAFFGQGTRLTVV.

This clone showed up just once. The chain employs TRBV20-1 and TRBJ1-4; TRBD1 matches 7 bases. The CDR3 runs 11 residues. The germline V gene has CDR1 DFQATT and CDR2 SNEGSKA (reference sequence). J lost 7 bases, V lost 7 bases, and 3 bases had no gene match. The CDR3, as DNA: TGCAGTGGAGGGACAGCTGAAAAACTGTTTTTT. The encoded protein is CSGGTAEKLFF.

The J gene is TRBJ2-2, the V gene TRBV9; D is ambiguous. V gave up 3 bases and J gave up 4 bases, with 10 bases separating them. The CDR3 length is 14 residues. CDR1 SGDLS and CDR2 YYNGEE come from the germline V gene. CDR3 sequence: CASSAQSSTGELFF. In DNA form, the CDR3 reads TGTGCCAGCAGCGCCCAGAGCTCCACCGGGGAGCTGTTTTTT.

The chain employs TRBV6-1 and TRBJ2-3; D is perhaps TRBD1 (6 bases). Germline values: CDR1 MNHNS, CDR2 SASEGT. V lost 6 bases and J 4 bases, leaving 11 bases between the germline ends. The CDR3 has 13 residues. The CDR3 coding sequence is TGTGCCAGCAGCCTTAGGGGGTCAGATACGCAGTATTTT. This codes for CASSLRGSDTQYF.

The rearrangement links TRBV21-1 to TRBJ1-6. TRBV21-1 is noted as a pseudogene. The CDR3 loop spans 15 amino acids. CDR3 nucleotides: TGTGCCAGCAGCAAAGTTGGGGTTTATAATTCACCCCTCCACTTT. This translates into CASSKVGVYNSPLHF.

This rearrangement joins TRBV7-2 to TRBJ2-7; D unclear. Germline CDR1 and CDR2: SGHTA and FQGNSA. V lost 1 base and J lost 3, with 4 bases in between. The CDR3 length is 12 residues. CDR3 nucleotide sequence: TGTGCCAGCAGCTTAGTCAACTACGAGCAGTACTTC. Translating gives CASSLVNYEQYF.